The present T cell receptor beta chain was sequenced within a study of long-term antiretroviral therapy in people with HIV. Study conclusions and caveats: Within the repertoire, clones expanded before ART were dominant at all time points.

The CDR3 covers 14 residues. Germline CDR1 SGDLS, CDR2 YYNGEE. The V gene lost 1 base and the J gene lost 6 bases, with 14 bases spanning the gap. A word on this clone: No antigen is known for it.

Two or more post-ART PBMC samples, plus at least one pre-ART sample, were available for each donor. The authors ran the immunoSEQ assay, v3.0, at survey level. Sequencing used immunoSEQ multiplex PCR; TCRdb keeps in-frame clones, though not all of them. The table has about 25,000 clones, around nine tenths seen once. The clonotype comes from a man aged 25 to 40 with HIV. The J gene is TRBJ2-7, the V gene TRBV9; TRBD2 might be the D (6 bases). Specimen: unsorted PBMCs, collected about 4.3 years after starting antiretroviral therapy. The CDR3 here is CASSVSGGGSEQYF. The CDR3 nucleotides read TGTGCCAGCAGCGTATCCGGGGGTGGGTCCGAGCAGTACTTC.